The source of this TCR beta chain is a study of a mutant IDH1 vaccine in newly diagnosed glioma. Study findings and constraints: Changes in the top peripheral T cell clonotypes seemingly had no bearing on pseudoprogression.

With respect to this clone: The antigen is not known.

The germline V gene has CDR1 WNHNN and CDR2 SYGVQD (reference sequence). V was clipped by 2 bases and J by 3 bases, with 8 bases between them. CDR3 length: 14 residues. Time point given: baseline, week 1 (first vaccination visit). Treatment here: pre-vaccination baseline after standard-of-care therapy. Every donor had a new WHO grade 3 or 4 astrocytoma that was IDH1-mutant, with loss of nuclear ATRX. Repertoires were generated with immunoSEQ multiplex PCR, while TCRdb's copy carries only in-frame clones and drops some. Among approximately 100,000 clones listed, about 90% were seen once. This sequence was found in a woman aged 50 to 60 with glioma. The material sequenced was PBMCs, taken from a glioma patient treated with radiotherapy, temozolomide or both. The rearrangement links TRBV10-1 to TRBJ2-1; D ambiguous. CDR3 in DNA: TGCGCCAGCAGTGAGGGCCCCAACTACAATGAGCAGTTCTTC. This codes for CASSEGPNYNEQFF.